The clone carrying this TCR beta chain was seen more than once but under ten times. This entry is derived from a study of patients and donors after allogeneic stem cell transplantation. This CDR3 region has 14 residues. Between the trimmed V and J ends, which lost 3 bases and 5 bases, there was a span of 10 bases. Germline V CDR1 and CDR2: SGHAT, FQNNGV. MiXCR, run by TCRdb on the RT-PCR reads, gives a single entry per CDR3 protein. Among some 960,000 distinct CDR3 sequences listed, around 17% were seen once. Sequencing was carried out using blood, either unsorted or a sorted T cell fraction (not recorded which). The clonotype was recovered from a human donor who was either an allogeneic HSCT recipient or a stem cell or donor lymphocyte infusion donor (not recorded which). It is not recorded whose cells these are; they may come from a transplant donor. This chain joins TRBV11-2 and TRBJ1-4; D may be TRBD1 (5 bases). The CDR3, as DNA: TGTGCCAGCAGCTTTTCCGGGGCCAATGAAAAACTGTTTTTT. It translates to CASSFSGANEKLFF.